The 10 T cell receptor beta chains listed next were all sequenced from one sample in a study of circulating CD8 cells and anti-PD-1 response in melanoma. Using approximately 16 ng of total RNA, TCR libraries were made with the QIAseq Immune Repertoire TCR panel. TCRdb ran MiXCR on the reads and lists one entry per CDR3 protein. The sample lists about 480 distinct CDR3 sequences; 6.5% to 8.5% were seen once. Four subsets defined by PD-1 and/or TIGIT were sorted from live CD3+CD8+TCRalphabeta+ cells. The sample consisted of CD8+ T cells from PBMCs, taken at baseline or after one month of anti-PD-1 therapy (not recorded which). Every receptor here comes from a human donor with melanoma.

The genes are TRBV20-1 and TRBJ2-7; the D gene is possibly TRBD2 (6 bases). V was pared by 4 bases and J by 2 bases, with 15 bases between. Per germline, CDR1 DFQATT and CDR2 SNEGSKA (reference sequence). This CDR3 comprises 14 residues. The CDR3 loop reads CSANSEGTPYEQYF. In nucleotides, the CDR3 is TGCAGTGCTAACTCGGAGGGTACCCCCTACGAGCAGTACTTC.

Judged by abundance, this clonotype is large. The CDR3 reads CSVNTGTAEQYF. CDR3 DNA: TGCAGCGTAAATACCGGGACAGCCGAGCAGTACTTC. The J gene is TRBJ2-7, the V gene TRBV29-1, with 7 bases matching TRBD1. Germline-derived CDR1 and CDR2 are SQVTM and ANQGSEA. This CDR3 is 12 amino acids long. V was pared by 6 bases and J by 6 bases, with 8 bases of the junction left unmatched.

This clonotype is medium-sized by share. V and J are TRBV11-2 and TRBJ2-3, with D unresolved. The ends were cut back, 5 bases at V and 2 bases at J, with 8 bases in the middle. This CDR3 is 13 amino acids long. Germline-derived CDR1 and CDR2 are SGHAT and FQNNGV. The CDR3 is CASSISNTDTQYF. DNA of the CDR3: TGTGCCAGCAGCATATCGAACACAGATACGCAGTATTTT.

With respect to this clonotype: It is likely a read error, because the conserved phenylalanine at the end of the CDR3 is missing. The J gene is TRBJ1-2, the V gene TRBV12-3 or TRBV12-4; 7 bases match TRBD1. V dropped 5 bases and J dropped 4; count of bases not matched to a gene: 13. This CDR3 region has 16 residues. CDR3 loop: CASSGDSAGRAYGYTY. CDR3 bases: TGTGCCAGCAGTGGGGACAGCGCTGGTAGAGCCTATGGCTACACCTAC.

Within the sample, this clonotype is medium-sized. V usage is TRBV20-1 and J usage is TRBJ1-3; D gene unclear. Trimming took 0 bases from V and 4 from J, leaving 10 bases between them. CDR3 length: 14 amino acids. CDR1 and CDR2 from the germline V gene are DFQATT and SNEGSKA (reference sequence). The CDR3 DNA is TGCAGTGCTAGAGAGAGGCCAGGCGGAAACACCATATATTTT. The encoded protein is CSARERPGGNTIYF.

By share, this clonotype ranks as large. The chain combines TRBV24-1 with TRBJ2-1; 9 bases agree with TRBD1. The CDR3 length is 16 residues. V trimming: 4 bases; J trimming: 3 bases; junction bases outside the gene matches: 6. The germline V gene has CDR1 KGHDR and CDR2 SFDVKD. CDR3 bases: TGTGCCACCAGTGACCTACGACAGGGGGACTACAATGAGCAGTTCTTC. Amino acids: CATSDLRQGDYNEQFF.

This clonotype is labeled as large. V gene TRBV19 combines with J gene TRBJ2-2, with D unresolved. CDR1 LNHDA and CDR2 SQIVND come from the germline V gene (reference sequence). The CDR3 runs to 14 residues. Trimming shortened V by 1 base and J by 2 bases, and 5 bases separated the two germline ends. The CDR3 is CASSIAANTGELFF. CDR3 sequence (DNA): TGTGCCAGTAGTATAGCGGCTAACACCGGGGAGCTGTTTTTT.

This clonotype is judged medium-sized. This chain connects TRBV20-1 to TRBJ2-7; D unresolved. This CDR3 is built from 12 residues. The V end was cut by 3 bases, the J end by 2 bases, with 8 bases between. CDR1 DFQATT and CDR2 SNEGSKA come from the germline V gene (reference sequence). The CDR3 loop is CSASEAPYEQYF. The CDR3 coding sequence is TGCAGTGCTAGTGAGGCCCCCTACGAGCAGTACTTC.

This clonotype is deemed large. V gene TRBV12-3 or TRBV12-4 combines with J gene TRBJ2-7; D gene uncertain. Trimming stripped 2 bases from V and 5 bases from J, with 7 bases between. This CDR3 has 12 residues. CDR3 coding DNA: TGTGCCAGCAGTTTATCTGGGAACGAGCAGTACTTC. Residues: CASSLSGNEQYF.

Judged by abundance, this clonotype is medium-sized. One end of the junction varies from germline; a read error may be responsible. V is TRBV20-1 and J is TRBJ1-1; D uncertain. The CDR3 sequence is 14 residues long. Per the germline V gene, CDR1 is DFQATT and CDR2 is SNEGSKA (reference sequence). CDR3 region: CSARVYSPNPEAFF. CDR3 in DNA: TGCAGTGCTAGAGTCTACAGCCCGAACCCTGAAGCTTTCTTT.